This paragraph reports one TCR beta chain. It lacks a known antigen. It has no much larger one-base neighbor in the sample; base qualities were not kept. The CDR3 runs 12 residues from the cysteine to the phenylalanine. The entry retains the CDR3 DNA only, 36 bases that are in frame from base 1. V gives up 5 bases and J gives up 7 bases, and the segment between their germline ends measures 12 bases. The germline V gene (reference sequence) sets CDR1 to MNHEY and CDR2 to SMNVEV. RNA was extracted using the RNeasy kit, and about 0.45 to 1 ug of the RNA was reverse transcribed with random hexamers. The immunoSEQ multiplex PCR assay, which covers 54 Vbeta and 13 Jbeta segments, was used to amplify TCR beta CDR3 regions. PCR amplification bias was corrected using a synthetic template baseline for primer optimization and computational correction. As for how the authors treated the data: Reads were assigned to V, D and J genes according to IMGT and analyzed in immunoSEQ Analyzer, with only productive sequences retained. To calculate clonality, Shannon entropy was normalized by log2 of the number of productive unique sequences and then subtracted from one. For each patient and control, public and private clones were evaluated within the 100 most prevalent clones. Susac-specific clones were defined as absent from healthy and MS cohorts, roughly 1,100 published viral clones and other ImmuneACCESS disease sequences. TCRdb passed the public sequencing reads through fastp at Q25 and MiXCR, retaining productive beta sequences. One record per CDR3 amino acid sequence lists the most common genes and DNA. For this entry, the V and J calls and clone size follow TCRdb and not the study's own pipeline. The sample has about 120,000 distinct CDR3 sequences on record, 85% to 95% of them singletons. The top ten constitute 0.25% to 0.3% of the sample.

The data were taken from a study of CD8 T cells in Susac syndrome (dated by TCRdb to 2018 to 2020). Regarding the research as a whole: Of the Susac syndrome patients who were sequenced, roughly six had clinically active disease and eight were in clinical remission. At the time of blood withdrawal, Susac syndrome patients were either therapy-naive, taking corticosteroids (with some also receiving IVIg), or on IVIg alone. Repertoire sequencing was used to test whether CD8+ T cell activation and differentiation in Susac syndrome was antigen driven. CD8+ T cell repertoire clonality was compared between 12 healthy donors, some 14 Susac syndrome patients and 15 multiple sclerosis patients. The paper as a whole reports these results and caveats: Sixteen and five Susac-specific public clones were found in the total CD8+ and CD8+ TEMRA repertoires, respectively. The study acknowledged that relatively few individuals were included in the TCR sequencing and HLA analysis. Clonal expansion was observed in Susac syndrome CD8+ repertoires, with the highest expansion in CD8+ TEMRA cells and greater expansion in clinically active than in remitting patients.

Peripheral blood CD8+ and CD4+ T cells from healthy donors, Susac syndrome patients and multiple sclerosis patients were profiled by high-throughput TCR beta sequencing. The Susac syndrome patients fulfilled recently defined diagnostic criteria for either definite or probable disease. Bulk CD8+ and CD4+ T cells were purified magnetically by negative isolation, whereas CD8+ TEMRA cells were enriched by FACS. Blood was collected in EDTA tubes and processed within 24 hours, with PBMCs isolated through density gradient centrifugation. PBMCs intended for TCR sequencing were cryopreserved in liquid nitrogen and were subsequently thawed in a 37 degrees C water bath. The sorted or isolated CD4+, CD8+ and CD8+ TEMRA cells reached a purity of at least 90%.

This TCR derives from a human donor with Susac syndrome. The rearrangement combines TRBV27 with TRBJ2-7; tentative D gene TRBD1, with 6 bases matching. The sequencing input was CD8+ T cells from PBMCs. In nucleotide form, the sequence is TGTGCCAGCAGTCTTGGGGGCCTGGAGCAGTACTTC. Its protein product is CASSLGGLEQYF.